The sequence of this T cell receptor (beta chain) was determined in a study of blood T cells in healthy people across ages. Overall study results and limits: Diversity of TCR beta per million T cells declined in a roughly linear way with age.

Germline CDR1 SGHRS, CDR2 YFSETQ. The V and J ends lost 3 bases and 6 bases respectively, with 9 bases between them. CDR3 length equals 12 residues. With regard to this clonotype: What it binds is unknown.

The authors ran a second PCR of roughly 7 to 11 cycles using a sample-barcoded 5' primer and a J-beta primer mix. MiXCR was run by TCRdb on the 5' RACE reads, yielding one entry per CDR3 protein. The sample lists approximately 1.5 million distinct CDR3 sequences; approximately 39% were seen once. Specimen: blood. The clonotype comes from a woman aged 18-29 years in good health. V usage is TRBV5-1 and J usage is TRBJ2-5; D not certain. The CDR3 is CASSSKRQTQYF. In nucleotides, the CDR3 is TGCGCCAGCAGCTCTAAACGGCAGACCCAGTACTTC.